The rows below give T cell receptor beta chains drawn from one sample of a study of CD8+CD57+ T cells in acquired aplastic anemia. TCRdb redid the calling of the reads with MiXCR, one entry per CDR3 protein. The table includes a few hundred thousand distinct CDR3 sequences, less than 35% detected once. Sequenced sample: sorted CD4+, CD8+, or CD8+CD57+ T cells (not recorded which) from PBMCs. These receptors originate from a human donor with aplastic anemia. The conserved cysteine and the conserved F or W are not part of the CDR3 here. The D gene is left open where the match is weak. Clone size is given for some rows only: seen once, a few or many times, or a class if the clone is expanded.

CDR3 protein: AWSEQDTEAF
D gene: .
J gene: TRBJ1-1
clone size: .
V gene: TRBV30

CDR3 protein: AIARDSQETQY
D gene: .
J gene: TRBJ2-5
clone size: many
V gene: TRBV10-3

CDR3 protein: ASSLKRDTEAF
D gene: .
J gene: TRBJ1-1
clone size: many
V gene: TRBV7-7

CDR3 protein: ASSNSGQGTRWREQY
D gene: .
J gene: TRBJ2-7
clone size: few
V gene: TRBV2

CDR3 protein: ASSSHRDRASYEQY
D gene: TRBD1
J gene: TRBJ2-7
clone size: .
V gene: TRBV2

CDR3 protein: ASSLAGQGDYGYT
D gene: TRBD1
J gene: TRBJ1-2
clone size: many
V gene: TRBV5-1

CDR3 protein: ASSEYRDGNTEAF
D gene: .
J gene: TRBJ1-1
clone size: few
V gene: TRBV10-1

CDR3 protein: ASSLGRGGSRHEQF
D gene: TRBD2
J gene: TRBJ2-1
clone size: .
V gene: TRBV5-1

CDR3 protein: AWSVLDRDNSPLH
D gene: .
J gene: TRBJ1-6
clone size: .
V gene: TRBV30

CDR3 protein: AGGLLNTEAF
D gene: .
J gene: TRBJ1-1
clone size: many
V gene: TRBV19

CDR3 protein: SDRDRGSYGYT
D gene: TRBD1
J gene: TRBJ1-2
clone size: .
V gene: TRBV29-1

CDR3 protein: ASSSGQGGGYT
D gene: TRBD1
J gene: TRBJ1-2
clone size: few
V gene: TRBV7-9

CDR3 protein: SARPGGRALMDTQY
D gene: TRBD2
J gene: TRBJ2-3
clone size: .
V gene: TRBV20-1

CDR3 protein: ASRLGGSVLDNSPLH
D gene: .
J gene: TRBJ1-6
clone size: .
V gene: TRBV5-1

CDR3 protein: ASSQESGEHYEQY
D gene: TRBD2
J gene: TRBJ2-7
clone size: once
V gene: TRBV25-1

CDR3 protein: AFDQGTYEQY
D gene: .
J gene: TRBJ2-7
clone size: .
V gene: TRBV30